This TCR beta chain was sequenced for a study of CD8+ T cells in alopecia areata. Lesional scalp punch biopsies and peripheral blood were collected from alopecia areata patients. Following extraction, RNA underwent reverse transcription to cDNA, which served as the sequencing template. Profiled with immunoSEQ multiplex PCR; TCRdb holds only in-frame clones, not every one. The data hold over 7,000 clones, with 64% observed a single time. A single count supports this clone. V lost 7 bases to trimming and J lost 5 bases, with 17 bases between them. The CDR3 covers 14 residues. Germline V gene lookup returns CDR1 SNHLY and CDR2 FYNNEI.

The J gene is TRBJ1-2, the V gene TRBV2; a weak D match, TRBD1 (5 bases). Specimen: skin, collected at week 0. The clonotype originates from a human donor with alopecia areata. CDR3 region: CASITWGSTYGYTF. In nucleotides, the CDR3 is TGTGCCAGCATAACGTGGGGCAGCACGTATGGCTACACCTTC. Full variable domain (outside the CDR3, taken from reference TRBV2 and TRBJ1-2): EPEVTQTPSHQVTQMGQEVILRCVPISNHLYFYWYRQILGQKVEFLVSFYNNEISEKSEIFDDQFSVERPDGSNFTLKIRSTKLEDSAMYFCASITWGSTYGYTFGSGTRLTVV.